This TCR beta chain comes out of a study of technical replicates of blood from a handful of donors. This CDR3 region has 13 residues. Clones were read by immunoSEQ multiplex PCR, and TCRdb kept only the in-frame ones, dropping some. The table lists approximately 69,000 clones, around 97% of them singletons. This chain connects TRBV21-1 to TRBJ2-7; TRBD1, as called in the table, went unchecked against the DNA. TRBV21-1 is deemed a pseudogene. This TCR was recovered from a human donor in good health. The specimen sequenced was T cells isolated from PBMCs. CDR3 in amino acids: CASSTGQPYEQYF. CDR3 nucleotide sequence: TGTGCCAGCAGCACGGGACAGCCCTACGAGCAGTACTTC.